This entry features one T cell receptor beta chain sequence. Losses at the gene ends were 5 bases for V and 8 bases for J; bases not matched to a gene: 9. This CDR3 contains 14 residues. The germline V gene has CDR1 SGHTA and CDR2 FQGNSA. Profiled with immunoSEQ multiplex PCR; TCRdb holds only in-frame clones, not every one. The data show 1.5 million to 2.5 million clones, about 94% seen once. This specimen belongs to a study of shared clonotypes between healthy human individuals. CD45RO-negative CD8 cells positively selected for CCR7 made up the naive population, which excluded terminally differentiated effector memory CD45RA+ cells.

This TCR came from a man between 18 and 35 years old in good health. The rearrangement links TRBV7-2 to TRBJ2-1; 7 nucleotides agree with TRBD2. The specimen sequenced was naive CD8+ T cells sorted from blood. This chain's CDR3 is CASSGGSVTHEQFF. CDR3 DNA sequence: TGTGCCAGCAGCGGCGGGAGTGTCACCCATGAGCAGTTCTTC.